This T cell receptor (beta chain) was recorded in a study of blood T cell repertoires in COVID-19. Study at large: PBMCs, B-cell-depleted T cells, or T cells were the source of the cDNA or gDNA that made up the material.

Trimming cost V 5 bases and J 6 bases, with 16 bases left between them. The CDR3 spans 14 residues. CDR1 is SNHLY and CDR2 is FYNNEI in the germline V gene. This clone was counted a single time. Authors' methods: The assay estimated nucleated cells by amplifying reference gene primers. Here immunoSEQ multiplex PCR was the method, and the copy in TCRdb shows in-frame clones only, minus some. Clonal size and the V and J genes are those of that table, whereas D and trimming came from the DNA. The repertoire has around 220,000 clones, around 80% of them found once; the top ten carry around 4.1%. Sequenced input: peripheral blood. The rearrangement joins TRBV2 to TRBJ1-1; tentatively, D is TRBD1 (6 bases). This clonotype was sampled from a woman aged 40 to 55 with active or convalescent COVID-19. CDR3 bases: TGTGCCAGCAGTCCCGGACAGTGGGCCCCTGAAGCTTTCTTT. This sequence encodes CASSPGQWAPEAFF.